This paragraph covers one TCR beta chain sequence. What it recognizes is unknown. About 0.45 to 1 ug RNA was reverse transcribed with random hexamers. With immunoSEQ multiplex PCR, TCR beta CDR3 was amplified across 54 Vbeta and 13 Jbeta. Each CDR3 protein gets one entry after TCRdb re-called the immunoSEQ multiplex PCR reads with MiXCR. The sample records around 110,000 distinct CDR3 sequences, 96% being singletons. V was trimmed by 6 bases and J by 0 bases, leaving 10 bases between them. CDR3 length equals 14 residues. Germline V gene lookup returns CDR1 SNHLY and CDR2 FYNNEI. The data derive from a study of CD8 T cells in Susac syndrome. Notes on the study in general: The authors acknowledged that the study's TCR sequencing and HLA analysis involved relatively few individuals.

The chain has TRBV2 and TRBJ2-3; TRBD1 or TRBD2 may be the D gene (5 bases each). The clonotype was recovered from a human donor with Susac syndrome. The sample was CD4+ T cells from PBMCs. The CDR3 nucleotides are TGTGCCAGCAGACGGGACGGCAGCACAGATACGCAGTATTTT. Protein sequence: CASRRDGSTDTQYF. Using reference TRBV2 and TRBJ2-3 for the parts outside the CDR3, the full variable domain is EPEVTQTPSHQVTQMGQEVILRCVPISNHLYFYWYRQILGQKVEFLVSFYNNEISEKSEIFDDQFSVERPDGSNFTLKIRSTKLEDSAMYFCASRRDGSTDTQYFGPGTRLTVL.